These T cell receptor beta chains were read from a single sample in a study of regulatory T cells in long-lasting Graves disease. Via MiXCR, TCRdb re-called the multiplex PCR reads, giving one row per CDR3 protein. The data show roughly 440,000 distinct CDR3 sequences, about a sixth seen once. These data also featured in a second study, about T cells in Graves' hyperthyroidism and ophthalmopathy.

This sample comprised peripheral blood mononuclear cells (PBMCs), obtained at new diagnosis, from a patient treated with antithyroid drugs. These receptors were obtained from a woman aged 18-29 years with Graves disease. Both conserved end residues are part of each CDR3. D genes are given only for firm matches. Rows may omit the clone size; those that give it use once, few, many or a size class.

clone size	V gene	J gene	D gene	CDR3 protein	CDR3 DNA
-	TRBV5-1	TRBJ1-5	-	CASSLAGVGNQPQHF	TGCGCCAGCAGCTTGGCCGGGGTCGGTAATCAGCCCCAGCATTTT
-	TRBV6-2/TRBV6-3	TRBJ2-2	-	CASREIQGGRVGELFF	TGTGCCAGCAGAGAGATACAGGGAGGACGTGTCGGGGAGCTGTTTTTT
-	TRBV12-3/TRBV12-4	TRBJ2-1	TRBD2	CASSPRLAGGFPNEQFF	TGTGCCAGCAGTCCCCGACTAGCGGGAGGCTTCCCCAATGAGCAGTTCTTC
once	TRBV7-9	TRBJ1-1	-	CASSYVMGPQYEAFF	TGTGCCAGCAGCTATGTAATGGGCCCTCAATATGAAGCTTTCTTT
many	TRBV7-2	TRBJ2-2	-	CASSLVPTGELFF	TGTGCCAGCAGCTTAGTTCCAACCGGGGAGCTGTTTTTT
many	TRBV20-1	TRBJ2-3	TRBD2	CSARDWLAGGGTDTQYF	TGCAGTGCTAGAGATTGGCTAGCGGGAGGGGGCACAGATACGCAGTATTTT
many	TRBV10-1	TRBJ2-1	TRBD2	CASSESRLAGGNRLNEQFF	TGCGCCAGCAGTGAGTCGAGACTAGCGGGAGGTAATAGACTTAATGAGCAGTTCTTC
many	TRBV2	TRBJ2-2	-	CASSGMSGTGELFF	TGTGCCAGCAGTGGCATGTCCGGAACCGGGGAGCTGTTTTTT
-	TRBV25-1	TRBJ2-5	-	CASSEFGRRKTQYF	TGTGCCAGCAGTGAATTCGGCAGGCGGAAGACCCAGTACTTC
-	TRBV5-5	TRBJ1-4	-	CASSLAPNEKLFF	TGTGCCAGCAGCTTAGCCCCTAATGAAAAACTGTTTTTT
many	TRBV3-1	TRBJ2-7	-	CASSQTSTRTYEQYF	TGTGCCAGCAGCCAAACTAGTACAAGGACCTACGAGCAGTACTTC
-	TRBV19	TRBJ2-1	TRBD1	CASSRTGETSYNEQFF	TGTGCCAGTAGTAGGACAGGGGAAACCTCCTACAATGAGCAGTTCTTC
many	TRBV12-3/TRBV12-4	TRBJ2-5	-	CASSSQGFQETQYF	TGTGCCAGCAGCTCGCAGGGGTTCCAAGAGACCCAGTACTTC
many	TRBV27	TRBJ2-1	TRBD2	CASSLYFSSGSRNNEQFF	TGTGCCAGCAGTTTATATTTTTCTAGCGGGAGTAGGAACAATGAGCAGTTCTTC
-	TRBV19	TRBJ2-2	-	CASSVFGAGELFF	TGTGCCAGTAGTGTATTCGGGGCCGGGGAGCTGTTTTTT
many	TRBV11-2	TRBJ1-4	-	CASSLTPDEKLFF	TGTGCCAGCAGCTTAACCCCTGATGAAAAACTGTTTTTT
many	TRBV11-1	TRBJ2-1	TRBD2	CASSLITGVSGRADEQFF	TGTGCCAGCAGCTTAATTACAGGGGTTAGCGGGAGGGCCGATGAGCAGTTCTTC
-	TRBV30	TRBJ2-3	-	CAWIRIAGTDTQYF	TGTGCCTGGATTCGGATAGCGGGCACAGATACGCAGTATTTT
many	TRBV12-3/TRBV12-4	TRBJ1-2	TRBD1	CASSPGTGSWYGYTF	TGTGCCAGCAGTCCCGGGACAGGGTCTTGGTATGGCTACACCTTC
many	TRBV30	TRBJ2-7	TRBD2	CAWRGRLAGVVYEQYF	TGTGCCTGGAGAGGAAGACTAGCGGGAGTTGTTTACGAGCAGTACTTC
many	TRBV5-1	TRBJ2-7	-	CASRLDTSRVYEQYF	TGCGCCAGCAGACTGGACACTTCCAGAGTGTACGAGCAGTACTTC
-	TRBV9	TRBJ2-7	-	CASSSQVESTYEQYF	TGTGCCAGCAGCTCCCAGGTCGAATCGACCTACGAGCAGTACTTC
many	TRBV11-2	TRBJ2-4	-	CASSLVEDLRDIQYF	TGTGCCAGCAGCTTAGTTGAGGACCTACGTGACATTCAGTACTTC
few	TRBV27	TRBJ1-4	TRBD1	CASRGTGYPTSGSGEKLFF	TGTGCCAGCAGGGGGACAGGTTACCCCACATCAGGTTCGGGCGAAAAACTGTTTTTT
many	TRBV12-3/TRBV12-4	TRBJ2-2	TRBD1	CASSKQGQGAGGELFF	TGTGCCAGCAGCAAGCAGGGACAGGGGGCGGGCGGGGAGCTGTTTTTT
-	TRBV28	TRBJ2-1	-	CASSISRLPEQFF	TGTGCCAGCAGTATCTCCAGACTACCCGAGCAGTTCTTC
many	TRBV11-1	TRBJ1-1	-	CASSVLVGTEAFF	TGTGCCAGCTCGGTACTTGTAGGCACTGAAGCTTTCTTT
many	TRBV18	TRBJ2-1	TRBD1	CASSPGQGINEQFF	TGTGCCAGCTCACCGGGACAGGGAATCAATGAGCAGTTCTTC